The following is a T cell receptor beta chain sequence with its context. This clone has just a few counts. Its recognized antigen is unknown. Qualities for individual bases were not recorded, and no much larger clone is one base off. This record comes from a study of beta chain features in type 1 diabetes (dated by TCRdb to 2016 to 2018). In terms of the full investigation: Mean age, gender distribution, total cell number and subset yield did not differ between patients and healthy donors. The study compared the TCRB repertoires of sorted circulating CD4+ T cell subsets in recently diagnosed type 1 diabetes patients with those in matched healthy donors. Regulatory and stem cell-like memory subsets were obtained from only 8 patients and roughly eight healthy donors, while naive and central memory subsets were obtained from all 30 or so donors. Across all samples, about 110 million sorted cells were examined, and cell number per subset correlated strongly with RNA yield.

CDR1 is given as GTSNPN and CDR2 as SVGIG, both from the germline V gene (reference sequence). The V and J ends are trimmed by 3 bases and 1 base, leaving 11 bases between them. Reading from cysteine to phenylalanine, the CDR3 counts 14 amino acids. The DNA shown is the 42-base CDR3, in frame from base 1. The High Capacity cDNA Reverse Transcription Kit was used to reverse transcribe all of the isolated RNA, meaning that expressed TCRB transcripts were what got sequenced. Deep immunoSEQ sequencing was applied to naive, central memory and regulatory T cell samples, giving an average of roughly 3.5 million total reads per sample. After sorted cells were lysed in RLT buffer, RNA was extracted with DNase-treated RNeasy Micro or Mini kits, with the choice depending on cell number. To prevent cross-contamination, each cell subset was processed individually, whereas patient and healthy donor samples were processed jointly. The immunoSEQ multiplex PCR was used to amplify TCRB sequences from cDNA, generating 87-bp fragments that spanned the CDR3 region. Sequencing of the amplicons was performed on the Illumina HiSeq platform. From the authors' description of their analysis: PCR bias was corrected computationally using synthetic template baselines, and reads within Hamming distance 2 were collapsed, with unmergeable singletons discarded. Reads were aligned against IMGT so that V, D and J genes, CDR3 length and insertions or deletions at six rearrangement sites could be assigned. Clonotype counts were normalized to sorted cell number within each subset before computing true diversity and Gini coefficients with the tcR R package. The overlap coefficient, calculated on TCRB nucleotide sequences, was used to quantify repertoire sharing. Out-of-frame TCRB sequences from naive cells were analyzed to stand in for the pre-selection repertoire. TCRdb stores this immuneACCESS table with in-frame sequences only. Part of the clones is absent; in the studies checked, under half of the shortfall reflects unresolved V genes, and no reason is known for the rest. The V and J calls and clone size were taken over from that table, and D and trimming were inferred from the DNA. Recorded for this sample are roughly 450,000 clones; over 9.5% of them occurred a single time. The ten largest make up approximately 0.045% of the sample.

The paper's findings and limits, for the study overall: Naive, central memory and regulatory TCRB repertoires appeared to be more similar among patients than among healthy donors. PCR might favor shorter templates, but patient and control samples were amplified and corrected together, so any skew would affect both groups equally. Fewer insertions and more nucleotide deletions at VDJ recombination sites were observed in patients with type 1 diabetes, implying thymic rearrangement abnormalities. Because small numbers of individuals were included in the HLA sub-analyses, any influence of HLA type on TCRB rearrangement was left unresolved. Because cDNA was sequenced instead of genomic DNA, activated cells with high expression could be over-represented, although the groups did not differ in activation or CD3 levels. In all four CD4+ subsets, TCRB CDR3 length was moderately but significantly shorter in type 1 diabetes patients.

From each donor, a single peripheral blood sample of about 100 mL on average was drawn into heparinised tubes. Using a panel that included CD45RO, CCR7, CD25, CD127, CD95 and CD27, naive, central memory, regulatory and stem cell-like memory CD4+ T cells were sorted on a BD FACSAria II. Every sorted population had a purity above 95%. PBMCs were isolated immediately by Lymphoprep density gradient centrifugation and stained directly without culture. Samples were stained and sorted in pairs, with one healthy donor and one patient per experiment, so that batch effects were minimized. The sample taken for sequencing was naive CD4+ T cells from blood. Taken with the paper, the label for cell subset or site translates to: true naive CD4+ T cells. This sequence uses TRBV30 and TRBJ2-3; the D gene is perhaps TRBD1, from 5 matching bases. The sequence derives from a woman between 18 and 30 years old in good health. The bases are TGTGCCTGGAGCCTACAAGGGGGCACAGATACGCAGTATTTT. Translated, it reads CAWSLQGGTDTQYF.